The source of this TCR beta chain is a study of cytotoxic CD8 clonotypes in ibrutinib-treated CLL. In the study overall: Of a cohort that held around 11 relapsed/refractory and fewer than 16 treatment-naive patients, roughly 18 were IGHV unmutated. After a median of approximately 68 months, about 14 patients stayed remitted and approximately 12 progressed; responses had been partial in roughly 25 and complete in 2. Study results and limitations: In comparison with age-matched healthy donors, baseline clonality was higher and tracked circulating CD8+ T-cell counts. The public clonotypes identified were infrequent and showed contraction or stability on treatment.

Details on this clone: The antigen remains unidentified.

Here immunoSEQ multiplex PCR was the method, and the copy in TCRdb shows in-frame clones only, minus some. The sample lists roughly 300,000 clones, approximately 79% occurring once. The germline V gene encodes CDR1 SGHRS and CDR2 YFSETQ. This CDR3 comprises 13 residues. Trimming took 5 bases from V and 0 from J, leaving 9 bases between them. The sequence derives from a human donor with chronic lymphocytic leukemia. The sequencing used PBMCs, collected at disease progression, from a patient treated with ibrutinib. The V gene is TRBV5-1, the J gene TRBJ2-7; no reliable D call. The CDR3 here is CASRSDNSYEQYF. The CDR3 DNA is TGCGCCAGCAGATCCGACAACTCCTACGAGCAGTACTTC.